This TCR beta chain is from a study of Ad26.COV2.S vaccination and SARS-CoV-2 variants. The overall study: Donor was one of the participants in the Ad26.COV2.S arm of the COV1001 trial. Ad26.COV2.S given intramuscularly, once or twice 56 days apart. Findings and limits, study-wide: The study found higher spike-specific TCR breadth in vaccine than placebo recipients. Estimates derived from TCR breadth and depth analyses may have underestimated total T cell responses.

This CDR3 has 13 residues. V dropped 2 bases and J dropped 2 bases, with 6 bases sitting between them. Germline assignment: CDR1 GTSNPN and CDR2 SVGIG (reference sequence). A word on this clone: The antigen remains undetermined.

The treatment here: around 19 received Ad26.COV2.S at low or high dose, single or two shots; 5 received placebo; per-sample allocation not given. Vaccine and placebo recipients were sampled on day 63 after the first injection. Repertoires were generated with immunoSEQ multiplex PCR, while TCRdb's copy carries only in-frame clones and drops some. The sample has over 350,000 clones, about nine tenths seen once. The V gene is TRBV30, the J gene TRBJ2-2; D gene unclear. This receptor was identified in a person aged 18 to 65 who received the Ad26.COV2.S COVID-19 vaccine or a placebo. Sequenced material: peripheral blood, taken in a trial of Ad26.COV2.S vaccine versus placebo. CDR3 sequence: CAWSNTNTGELFF. Here the CDR3 DNA reads TGTGCCTGGAGTAACACAAACACCGGGGAGCTGTTTTTT.